The 21 T cell receptor beta chains in this list originate from one sample, sequenced in a study of neoadjuvant anti-PD-1 for oral cavity cancer. Method: immunoSEQ multiplex PCR; TCRdb's copy keeps in-frame clones and lacks some. The repertoire has thousands of clones, approximately 72% of them found once; the top ten carry 3.5% to 4.5%. Time point described: after neoadjuvant nivolumab, at surgical resection. Here the sequenced sample was PBMCs, taken after nivolumab (anti-PD-1) treatment. The source is a person aged 40 to 85 with oral cavity squamous cell carcinoma.

This clone showed up just a few times. This rearrangement joins TRBV2 to TRBJ1-2, with TRBD1 as a possible D gene (6 bases). There are 12 residues in the CDR3. Germline V gene sequence: CDR1 SNHLY, CDR2 FYNNEI. The ends were cut back, 6 bases at V and 5 bases at J, with 10 bases in the middle. The CDR3 DNA is TGTGCCAGCAGGGACAGCGGATATGGCTACACCTTC. This encodes CASRDSGYGYTF.

The table lists this clone with a few counts. CDR3 region: CASSLGQGYQPQHF. Here the CDR3 DNA reads TGTGCCAGCAGTTTGGGACAGGGTTATCAGCCCCAGCATTTT. This sequence joins TRBV27 and TRBJ1-5; 9 nucleotides match TRBD1. Germline V gene data show CDR1 as MNHEY and CDR2 as SMNVEV (reference sequence). The V and J ends lost 3 bases and 5 bases, in that order; junction bases with no gene match: 2. This CDR3 is built from 14 residues.

This chain uses TRBV5-5 with TRBJ2-4; D is possibly TRBD1 or TRBD2 (5 bases each). Trimming left V 1 base short and J 3 bases short, with 11 bases between. The CDR3 extends over 15 amino acids. Germline V gene data show CDR1 as SGHKS and CDR2 as YYEKEE (reference sequence). The CDR3 bases are TGTGCCAGCAGCTTGCCCCCGAGGGGCAAAAACATTCAGTACTTC. Translated: CASSLPPRGKNIQYF.

J is TRBJ2-3 and V is TRBV9; TRBD1 or TRBD2 may be the D gene (6 bases each). CDR3 size: 16 residues. Germline CDR1 reads SGDLS; CDR2 reads YYNGEE. Trimming cost V 3 bases and J 3 bases, with 17 bases left between them. In DNA form, the CDR3 reads TGTGCCAGCAGCGAGGGGGGTGGCCGAGGTACAGATACGCAGTATTTT. Protein: CASSEGGGRGTDTQYF.

The chain combines TRBV7-2 with TRBJ1-2; TRBD1 might be the D (6 bases). V was cut by 1 base and J by 6 bases, with 12 bases left in between. Per the germline V gene, CDR1 is SGHTA and CDR2 is FQGNSA. CDR3 length equals 14 residues. In DNA, the CDR3 is TGTGCCAGCAGCTTAGGGCCAGGGGTAGATGGCTACACCTTC. Protein sequence: CASSLGPGVDGYTF. Variable domain in full (rest from reference TRBV7-2 and TRBJ1-2): GAGVSQSPSNKVTEKGKDVELRCDPISGHTALYWYRQSLGQGLEFLIYFQGNSAPDKSGLPSDRFSAERTGGSVSTLTIQRTQQEDSAVYLCASSLGPGVDGYTFGSGTRLTVV.

This chain links TRBV28 with TRBJ1-2; TRBD1 might be the D (6 bases). CDR1 is MDHEN and CDR2 is SYDVKM in the germline V gene. Deletions cut 3 bases from V and 8 bases from J, with 10 bases between. This CDR3 has 12 residues. DNA for the CDR3: TGTGCCAGCAGTTTCTACAGGGAGGGCTACACCTTC. Protein sequence: CASSFYREGYTF.

This chain links TRBV5-5 with TRBJ2-1; TRBD2 matches at 12 bases. CDR1 and CDR2 (germline): SGHKS, YYEKEE (reference sequence). The CDR3 length is 18 residues. Trimming took 4 bases from V and 0 from J; bases not matched to a gene: 8. CDR3 in DNA: TGTGCCAGCAGCCGGGGACTAGCGGGTAGGGGCTCCTACAATGAGCAGTTCTTC. This gives the protein CASSRGLAGRGSYNEQFF.

The J gene is TRBJ1-2, the V gene TRBV28; 7 bases agree with TRBD1. Trimming took 5 bases from V and 1 from J; bases not matched to a gene: 13. Germline CDR1 reads MDHEN; CDR2 reads SYDVKM. The CDR3 runs 17 residues. The CDR3, as DNA: TGTGCCAGCAGTCTAGGCGGGACAGAAGGAGATAACTATGGCTACACCTTC. Translated: CASSLGGTEGDNYGYTF.

The chain is built from TRBV4-2 and TRBJ2-3, with 13 bases identical to TRBD2. Germline values: CDR1 LGHNA, CDR2 YNFKEQ. CDR3 length: 16 residues. V shed 2 bases, J shed 1 base, and the junction held 0 bases outside the gene matches. The CDR3 region is CASSQTSGRGTDTQYF. CDR3 bases: TGTGCCAGCAGCCAAACTAGCGGGAGGGGCACAGATACGCAGTATTTT.

The chain joins TRBV14 to TRBJ2-1; unclear D gene. With 4 bases removed from V and 6 bases from J, the gap between germline ends came to 10 bases. The CDR3 length is 13 residues. CDR1 SGHDN and CDR2 FVKESK come from the germline V gene. The CDR3 loop is CASSLWPINEQFF. The CDR3 DNA reads TGTGCCAGCAGCCTCTGGCCCATCAATGAGCAGTTCTTC.

The V call is TRBV6-5, the J call TRBJ2-3; D gene unclear. V dropped 3 bases and J dropped 1 base, with 5 bases sitting between them. This CDR3 is 13 amino acids long. From germline, CDR1 is MNHEY and CDR2 SVGAGI. The CDR3 nucleotides read TGTGCCAGCAGTTATTATGGCACAGATACGCAGTATTTT. Translation: CASSYYGTDTQYF.

The chain is built from TRBV5-6 and TRBJ1-1, with D uncertain. Germline assignment: CDR1 SGHDT and CDR2 YYEEEE. The CDR3 covers 15 residues. V shed 0 bases and J shed 5 bases, with 14 bases lying between them. CDR3 DNA sequence: TGTGCCAGCAGCTTGGCGGGTTGGAGACCTACTGAAGCTTTCTTT. Translating it yields CASSLAGWRPTEAFF.

The V call is TRBV19, the J call TRBJ2-5, with TRBD2 matching 12 bases. Germline V CDR1 and CDR2: LNHDA, SQIVND (reference sequence). This CDR3 spans 15 amino acids. Unmatched junction bases numbered 3, after V lost 5 bases and J lost 2 bases. The CDR3 DNA is TGTGCCAGTAGTGCTCTAGCGGGGGGGCAAGAGACCCAGTACTTC. This encodes CASSALAGGQETQYF.

The genes are TRBV7-2 and TRBJ1-4; no firm D call. V dropped 0 bases and J dropped 0 bases, with 8 bases sitting between them. This CDR3 spans 16 amino acids. CDR1 is SGHTA and CDR2 is FQGNSA in the germline V gene. The CDR3 protein is CASSLAPTSTNEKLFF. CDR3 nucleotide sequence: TGTGCCAGCAGCTTAGCTCCTACCTCAACTAATGAAAAACTGTTTTTT.

This chain links TRBV27 with TRBJ2-1, with TRBD2 matching over 8 bases. The CDR3 totals 15 residues. The junction had 7 bases not matched to a gene; V was cut back by 5 bases and J by 4 bases. CDR1 and CDR2 (germline): MNHEY, SMNVEV (reference sequence). CDR3: CASSVERGTYNEQFF. The DNA of the CDR3 is TGTGCCAGCAGTGTAGAGCGGGGGACTTACAATGAGCAGTTCTTC.

This rearrangement joins TRBV19 to TRBJ1-6; 7 bases agree with TRBD1. V was clipped by 9 bases and J by 7 bases; unmatched bases: 9. Germline CDR1 and CDR2: LNHDA and SQIVND (reference sequence). The CDR3 covers 14 residues. The CDR3 protein is CASVSGTANSPLHF. Here the CDR3 DNA reads TGTGCCAGCGTCTCGGGGACAGCGAATTCACCCCTCCACTTT.

The V and J genes are TRBV2 and TRBJ1-5; tentatively, D is TRBD1 (5 bases). Trimming cost V 7 bases and J 2 bases, with 18 bases left between them. Per the germline V gene, CDR1 is SNHLY and CDR2 is FYNNEI. The CDR3 is 16 residues long. The CDR3: CASMGYGGVGNQPQHF. In nucleotides, the CDR3 is TGTGCCAGCATGGGATACGGGGGTGTAGGCAATCAGCCCCAGCATTTT.

This chain uses TRBV28 with TRBJ1-2; 9 nucleotides align to TRBD1. Germline V gene lookup returns CDR1 MDHEN and CDR2 SYDVKM. Trimming at V came to 5 bases and at J to 7 bases, leaving 14 bases not matched to a gene. This CDR3 spans 16 amino acids. The CDR3 loop reads CASSRAAYRGHGGYTF. The CDR3 region has the DNA TGTGCCAGCAGTCGCGCGGCTTACAGGGGGCATGGTGGCTACACCTTC.

This rearrangement joins TRBV5-8 to TRBJ2-2; possible D gene TRBD1, 5 bases. V dropped 1 base and J dropped 13 bases, with 17 bases sitting between them. The germline V gene encodes CDR1 SGHTS and CDR2 YDEGEE. The CDR3 sequence is 14 residues long. The CDR3 DNA sequence: TGTGCCAGCAGCTTGACCTGGACAACGCAGGTGCTGTTTTTT. Its protein product is CASSLTWTTQVLFF.

The chain joins TRBV5-6 to TRBJ1-5; the D gene is possibly TRBD1 (5 bases). From germline, CDR1 is SGHDT and CDR2 YYEEEE. The CDR3 is made up of 15 amino acids. Trimming removed 1 base at V and 6 bases at J, with 14 bases between. The CDR3 DNA reads as TGTGCCAGCAGCTTGAAGAGGAGGGGCCCTCAGCCCCAGCATTTT. Protein: CASSLKRRGPQPQHF.

The V and J genes are TRBV28 and TRBJ1-2; D is unresolved. The CDR3 sequence is 13 residues long. Germline V gene lookup returns CDR1 MDHEN and CDR2 SYDVKM. V was cut by 1 base and J by 8 bases, with 11 bases left in between. The CDR3 is CASSLLQIRGYTF. The DNA for the CDR3 is TGTGCCAGCAGTTTATTACAGATCCGGGGCTACACCTTC.